The 27 T cell receptor beta chains below were found in one sample sequenced in a study of shared clonotypes between healthy human individuals. Assay used: immunoSEQ multiplex PCR; TCRdb lists only in-frame clones, some missing. The sample holds around 700,000 clones; approximately 75% are singletons and the top ten take under 2%. Sequencing input: memory CD4+ T cells sorted from blood. Subset described: CD45RA-negative fraction. The receptors originated from a woman in her 30s in good health.

This rearrangement joins TRBV2 to TRBJ2-3; maybe TRBD2 (6 bases). Germline values: CDR1 SNHLY, CDR2 FYNNEI. Trimming took 4 bases from V and 0 from J, leaving 11 bases between them. This CDR3 has 15 amino acids. The CDR3 bases are TGTGCCAGCAGTGCGGACTACGCTAGCACAGATACGCAGTATTTT. Its protein is CASSADYASTDTQYF.

The chain's CDR3 is CASRIGDRDVEKLFF. DNA of the CDR3: TGTGCCAGCAGAATTGGGGACAGGGATGTTGAAAAACTGTTTTTT. J is TRBJ1-4 and V is TRBV27; 9 positions agree with TRBD1. V shed 6 bases, J shed 7 bases, and the junction held 9 bases outside the gene matches. The CDR3 is 15 amino acids. Germline V gives CDR1 MNHEY, CDR2 SMNVEV (reference sequence). Supplemented by reference TRBV27 and TRBJ1-4, the full variable domain reads EAQVTQNPRYLITVTGKKLTVTCSQNMNHEYMSWYRQDPGLGLRQIYYSMNVEVTDKGDVPEGYKVSRKEKRNFPLILESPSPNQTSLYFCASRIGDRDVEKLFFGSGTQLSVL.

There are a few counts of this clone. V usage is TRBV20-1 and J usage is TRBJ1-1; D unclear. CDR3 length: 11 residues. Trimming shortened V by 5 bases and J by 3 bases, and 7 bases separated the two germline ends. Per germline, CDR1 DFQATT and CDR2 SNEGSKA (reference sequence). The CDR3 region has the DNA TGCAGTGCTCCCAGCCACACTGAAGCTTTCTTT. The encoded protein is CSAPSHTEAFF.

The chain employs TRBV5-1 and TRBJ2-7; 9 bases align to TRBD2. The junction had 8 bases not matched to a gene; V was cut back by 0 bases and J by 1 base. The CDR3 covers 17 residues. CDR1 and CDR2 (germline): SGHRS, YFSETQ. For the CDR3, the DNA is TGCGCCAGCAGCTTGGAGGCTAGCGGGACACTTTCCTACGAGCAGTACTTC. It yields the protein CASSLEASGTLSYEQYF.

This clone has more than one count but fewer than ten. V and J are TRBV18 and TRBJ2-7, with TRBD1 matching 10 bases. The germline V gene has CDR1 KGHSH and CDR2 LQKENI. The CDR3 sequence is 15 residues long. Losses at the gene ends were 6 bases for V and 2 bases for J; bases not matched to a gene: 7. CDR3: CASSRIGTGAYEQYF. The CDR3 DNA follows: TGTGCCAGCTCGAGGATTGGGACAGGGGCCTACGAGCAGTACTTC.

This clone was seen at least ten times. The chain has TRBV28 and TRBJ1-5; D is unresolved. This CDR3 comprises 12 residues. Looked up from germline, CDR1 is MDHEN and CDR2 is SYDVKM. The ends were cut back, 3 bases at V and 7 bases at J, with 7 bases in the middle. CDR3 sequence (DNA): TGTGCCAGCAGTTTTATGGAACAGCCCCAGCATTTT. Protein product: CASSFMEQPQHF.

The V gene is TRBV4-1, the J gene TRBJ2-1, with 13 bases identical to TRBD2. The trim removed 1 base at V and 9 bases at J, leaving 3 bases unmatched. Germline V gene lookup returns CDR1 MGHRA and CDR2 YSYEKL. The CDR3 totals 15 residues. The CDR3 sequence: CASSQGLAGGFEQFF. In DNA, the CDR3 is TGCGCCAGCAGCCAAGGACTAGCGGGAGGATTTGAGCAGTTCTTC.

The chain joins TRBV4-2 to TRBJ2-7; TRBD2 matches 8 bases. V lost 0 bases, J lost 0 bases, and 7 bases stayed unmatched. Germline assignment: CDR1 LGHNA and CDR2 YNFKEQ. This CDR3 spans 17 amino acids. This CDR3 reads CASSQESGGRPSYEQYF. As DNA, the CDR3 is TGTGCCAGCAGCCAAGAATCGGGCGGGAGGCCCTCCTACGAGCAGTACTTC.

The chain combines TRBV6-4 with TRBJ2-1; 9 nucleotides agree with TRBD2. The germline V gene encodes CDR1 MRHNA and CDR2 SNTAGT. CDR3 length equals 14 residues. Trimming took 11 bases from V and 6 from J; bases not matched to a gene: 11. The CDR3 loop reads CAGQPAGGCNEQFF. DNA for the CDR3: TGTGCCGGGCAACCAGCGGGAGGATGCAATGAGCAGTTCTTC.

In its sample, this clone was seen once. The chain couples TRBV6-1 to TRBJ1-6, with D possibly matching TRBD1 (6 bases). CDR1 MNHNS and CDR2 SASEGT come from the germline V gene. The CDR3 sequence is 17 residues long. The ends were cut back, 3 bases at V and 1 base at J, with 13 bases in the middle. CDR3: CASSDSWGASYNSPLHF. Written as DNA, the CDR3 is TGTGCCAGCAGTGATTCGTGGGGGGCATCCTATAATTCACCCCTCCACTTT.

V gene TRBV29-1 combines with J gene TRBJ2-7, with TRBD2 matching 13 bases. The ends lost 6 bases at V and 3 bases at J; junction bases unmatched: 17. This CDR3 spans 18 amino acids. Germline CDR1 SQVTM, CDR2 ANQGSEA. CDR3 in amino acids: CSVGTGTSGTGGGYEQYF. For the CDR3, the DNA is TGCAGCGTAGGAACCGGGACTAGCGGGACGGGGGGAGGCTACGAGCAGTACTTC.

This chain connects TRBV11-2 to TRBJ2-7, with 8 bases fitting TRBD1. Germline CDR1 is SGHAT and CDR2 is FQNNGV. V lost 3 bases, J lost 12 bases, and 10 bases stayed unmatched. The CDR3 totals 13 residues. This CDR3 is CASSFQGASRMYF. The CDR3 DNA sequence: TGTGCCAGCAGCTTCCAGGGGGCTAGCAGAATGTACTTC.

The chain recombines TRBV19 with TRBJ2-1, with D perhaps assigned TRBD1 or TRBD2 (5 bases each). This CDR3 is 16 amino acids long. Between the trimmed V and J ends, which lost 5 bases and 0 bases, there was a span of 14 bases. Germline V gene lookup returns CDR1 LNHDA and CDR2 SQIVND (reference sequence). In nucleotides, the CDR3 is TGTGCCAGTAGTGCTACCCCGGGGCCCTCCTACAATGAGCAGTTCTTC. It is translated as CASSATPGPSYNEQFF.

The genes are TRBV19 and TRBJ1-1; the D is unclear. The V end was cut by 6 bases, the J end by 2 bases, with 10 bases between. Per germline, CDR1 LNHDA and CDR2 SQIVND (reference sequence). The CDR3 contains 13 residues. The CDR3, as DNA: TGTGCCAGTAGATTTCTCCCTAACACTGAAGCTTTCTTT. Its protein product is CASRFLPNTEAFF.

V usage is TRBV10-3 and J usage is TRBJ1-5, with D possibly being TRBD1 (5 bases). Germline V gene sequence: CDR1 ENHRY, CDR2 SYGVKD. The CDR3 contains 14 residues. V lost 5 bases and J 2 bases, leaving 10 bases between the germline ends. CDR3: CAISQGNGNQPQHF. The CDR3 DNA sequence: TGTGCCATCAGTCAGGGTAACGGCAATCAGCCCCAGCATTTT.

The chain is built from TRBV9 and TRBJ2-3, with 13 bases aligning to TRBD2. Trimming removed 0 bases from V and 5 bases from J; junction bases left unmatched: 6. In germline, CDR1 is SGDLS, CDR2 YYNGEE. This CDR3 is built from 17 residues. DNA of the CDR3: TGTGCCAGCAGCGTAGGACTAGCGGGAGGTAGAGGAGATACGCAGTATTTT. Translating gives CASSVGLAGGRGDTQYF.

The chain employs TRBV6-6 and TRBJ1-3; unclear D gene. The germline CDR1 and CDR2 sequences are MNHNY and SVGAGI (reference sequence). Trimming left V 0 bases short and J 2 bases short, with 11 bases between. The CDR3 is 16 residues long. The CDR3 spells CASSYSLGSPGNTIYF. CDR3 bases: TGTGCCAGCAGTTACTCATTGGGATCTCCTGGAAACACCATATATTTT.

The J gene is TRBJ1-1, the V gene TRBV12-5; no definite D call. CDR1 is LGHNT, CDR2 FRNRAP, per germline. Trimming shortened V by 6 bases and J by 5 bases, and 7 bases separated the two germline ends. There are 11 residues in the CDR3. The CDR3 DNA sequence: TGTGCTAGTGGGTGGGGAACTGAAGCTTTCTTT. It encodes CASGWGTEAFF.

This chain connects TRBV15 to TRBJ2-7, with 7 bases identical to TRBD1. The CDR3 runs to 14 residues. CDR1 is LNHNV, CDR2 YYDKDF, per germline (reference sequence). Trimming removed 3 bases from V and 1 base from J; junction bases left unmatched: 3. This CDR3 is CATSSQTGSYEQYF. CDR3 bases: TGTGCCACCAGCAGCCAGACAGGGTCCTACGAGCAGTACTTC.

This clone appeared a few times. This same CDR3 is encoded by further DNA sequences in the sample. The rearrangement uses TRBV18 and TRBJ2-3, with 7 bases identical to TRBD2. This CDR3 comprises 15 residues. The V gene end was trimmed by 6 bases and the J gene end by 0 bases; junction bases not matched to a gene: 6. Germline V lookup: CDR1 KGHSH, CDR2 LQKENI. CDR3 coding DNA: TGTGCCAGCTCCCGGGACTACCTTAGCACAGATACGCAGTATTTT. This gives the protein CASSRDYLSTDTQYF.

This clone was found once. This rearrangement joins TRBV19 to TRBJ1-5; 7 bases fit TRBD1. J was trimmed by 6 bases and V by 10 bases; bases with no gene match: 9. Germline V gives CDR1 LNHDA, CDR2 SQIVND (reference sequence). The CDR3 totals 13 residues. The CDR3 DNA is TGTGCCACCGGGACAGTTGCTGGTCAGCCCCAGCATTTT. It translates to CATGTVAGQPQHF.

This clone was found a few times. V usage is TRBV28 and J usage is TRBJ2-1; 9 bases align to TRBD2. The CDR3 is made up of 15 amino acids. Germline lookup yields CDR1 MDHEN and CDR2 SYDVKM. Trimming cost V 8 bases and J 1 base; bases outside gene matches: 6. CDR3 region: CASDRAGGSYNEQFF. In nucleotides, the CDR3 is TGTGCCAGCGACCGGGCGGGAGGGTCCTACAATGAGCAGTTCTTC.

The rearrangement links TRBV25-1 to TRBJ1-4; D unresolved. The CDR3 has 14 residues. Trimming took off 8 bases at V and 4 bases at J, with 14 bases between the two ends. Germline loops: CDR1 MGHDK, CDR2 SYGVNS. The CDR3 DNA follows: TGTGCCAGCGGTCTCGTAGGGAGTAATGAAAAACTGTTTTTT. It codes for CASGLVGSNEKLFF.

This chain connects TRBV29-1 to TRBJ1-2; no clear D gene. From germline, CDR1 is SQVTM and CDR2 ANQGSEA. Trimming stripped 3 bases from V and 2 bases from J, with 7 bases between. This CDR3 region has 12 residues. The CDR3 spells CSVDLANYGYTF. Written as DNA, the CDR3 is TGCAGCGTTGACCTCGCCAACTATGGCTACACCTTC.

The genes are TRBV14 and TRBJ2-7; no firm D call. CDR1 is SGHDN and CDR2 is FVKESK in the germline V gene. The CDR3 sequence is 13 residues long. The V end was cut by 4 bases, the J end by 3 bases, with 10 bases between. CDR3 protein: CASSLDTLYEQYF. The CDR3 DNA reads TGTGCCAGCAGCCTCGACACTCTCTACGAGCAGTACTTC.

V gene TRBV28 combines with J gene TRBJ1-2, with 9 positions matching TRBD1. The CDR3 has 17 amino acids. In germline, CDR1 is MDHEN, CDR2 SYDVKM. With 5 bases clipped from V and 3 bases from J, the junction kept 13 bases outside the gene matches. The CDR3 nucleotides read TGTGCCAGCAGTACCGGGACAGGGACGATTGTGGACTATGGCTACACCTTC. As protein: CASSTGTGTIVDYGYTF.

The chain employs TRBV2 and TRBJ2-1; 9 bases agree with TRBD1. Trimming took 3 bases from V and 8 from J; bases not matched to a gene: 8. Germline CDR1 and CDR2: SNHLY and FYNNEI. The CDR3 length is 15 residues. The chain's CDR3 is CASSEGQGPVHEQFF. The DNA for the CDR3 is TGTGCCAGCAGTGAGGGACAGGGCCCAGTGCATGAGCAGTTCTTC.